A single sample is the source of the 5 T cell receptor beta chains below, sequenced in a study of response to subunit inactivated influenza vaccine. TCRdb re-called the RT-PCR reads through MiXCR, storing one row per CDR3 protein. The sample includes 600,000 to 700,000 distinct CDR3 sequences, approximately 14% of them seen just once. The specimen was PBMCs from blood, collected around 15 days before vaccination. The receptors come from a man aged 45-65 years who received an inactivated influenza vaccine.

This clonotype was picked up a small number of times. The CDR3 reads CASIPRGPSNYGYTF. Written as DNA, the CDR3 is TGTGCCAGCATTCCAAGGGGTCCCTCTAACTATGGCTACACCTTC. The chain combines TRBV7-2 with TRBJ1-2; D possibly corresponds to TRBD1 (5 bases). Germline CDR1 reads SGHTA; CDR2 reads FQGNSA. The CDR3 extends over 15 amino acids. The V end lost 7 bases, the J end lost 0 bases, and 15 bases lay between the germline ends. Supplemented by reference TRBV7-2 and TRBJ1-2, the full variable domain reads GAGVSQSPSNKVTEKGKDVELRCDPISGHTALYWYRQSLGQGLEFLIYFQGNSAPDKSGLPSDRFSAERTGGSVSTLTIQRTQQEDSAVYLCASIPRGPSNYGYTFGSGTRLTVV.

This clonotype was seen repeatedly, ten times or more. The rearrangement links TRBV10-3 to TRBJ2-6; tentatively, D is TRBD1 (6 bases). V lost 5 bases and J 3 bases, leaving 8 bases between the germline ends. The CDR3 is 14 amino acids. The V gene's germline CDR1 is ENHRY and CDR2 SYGVKD. The CDR3 DNA follows: TGTGCCATCAGTAACAGGGATGGGGCCAACGTCCTGACTTTC. It is translated as CAISNRDGANVLTF.

This clonotype was detected only a few times. The chain joins TRBV7-2 to TRBJ2-3; perhaps D is TRBD1 or TRBD2 (6 bases each). This CDR3 spans 15 amino acids. Deletions cut 1 base from V and 6 bases from J, with 14 bases between. Germline-derived CDR1 and CDR2 are SGHTA and FQGNSA. DNA for the CDR3: TGTGCCAGCAGCTTAGGTGGGGGGCGCAGGGATACGCAGTATTTT. It yields the protein CASSLGGGRRDTQYF. The entire variable domain, with the rest obtained from reference TRBV7-2 and TRBJ2-3, is as follows: GAGVSQSPSNKVTEKGKDVELRCDPISGHTALYWYRQSLGQGLEFLIYFQGNSAPDKSGLPSDRFSAERTGGSVSTLTIQRTQQEDSAVYLCASSLGGGRRDTQYFGPGTRLTVL.

This clonotype was observed a few times. This chain connects TRBV12-3 or TRBV12-4 to TRBJ2-3; TRBD2 might be the D (7 bases). Trimming pared 8 bases from V and 9 bases from J, leaving 18 bases between. CDR3 length equals 13 residues. The CDR3 bases are TGTGCCAGCGGACTCGGGGGGCAGAACACGCAGTATTTT. Translated, it gives CASGLGGQNTQYF.

This clonotype was seen a few times. This rearrangement joins TRBV6-1 to TRBJ2-3; 7 bases agree with TRBD1. V dropped 6 bases and J dropped 6; count of bases not matched to a gene: 12. The germline gives CDR1 MNHNS, CDR2 SASEGT. This CDR3 is built from 15 residues. This chain's CDR3 is CASSREDRNSDTQYF. The CDR3 DNA is TGTGCCAGCAGCCGAGAGGACAGGAATTCCGATACGCAGTATTTT.